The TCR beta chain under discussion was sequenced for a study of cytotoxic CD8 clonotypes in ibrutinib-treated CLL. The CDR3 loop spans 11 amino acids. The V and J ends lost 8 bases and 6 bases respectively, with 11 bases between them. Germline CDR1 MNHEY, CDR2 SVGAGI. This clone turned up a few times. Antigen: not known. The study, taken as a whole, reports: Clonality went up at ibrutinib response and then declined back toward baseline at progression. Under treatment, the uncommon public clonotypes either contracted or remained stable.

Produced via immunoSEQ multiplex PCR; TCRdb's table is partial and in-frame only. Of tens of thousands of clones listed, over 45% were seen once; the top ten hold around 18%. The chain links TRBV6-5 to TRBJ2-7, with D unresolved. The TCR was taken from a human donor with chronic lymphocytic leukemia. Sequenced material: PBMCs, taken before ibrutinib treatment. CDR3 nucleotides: TGTGCCAGCGGGTCTCTGGGCGAGCAGTACTTC. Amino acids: CASGSLGEQYF.